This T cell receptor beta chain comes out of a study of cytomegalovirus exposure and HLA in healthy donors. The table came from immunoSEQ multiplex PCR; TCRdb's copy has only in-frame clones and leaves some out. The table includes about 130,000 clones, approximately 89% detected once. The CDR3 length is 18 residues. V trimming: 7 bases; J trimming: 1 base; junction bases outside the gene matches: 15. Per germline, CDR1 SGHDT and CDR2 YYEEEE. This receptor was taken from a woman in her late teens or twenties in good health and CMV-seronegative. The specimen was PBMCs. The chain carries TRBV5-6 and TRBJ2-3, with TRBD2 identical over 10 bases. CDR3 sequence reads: CASGEFVGLAGGTDTQYF. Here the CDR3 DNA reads TGTGCCAGCGGGGAATTCGTGGGGCTAGCGGGGGGCACAGATACGCAGTATTTT.